This is a list of T cell receptor beta chains from one sample in a study of response to subunit inactivated influenza vaccine. MiXCR was run by TCRdb on the RT-PCR reads, yielding one entry per CDR3 protein. Of roughly 650,000 distinct CDR3 sequences in the sample, roughly 15% were seen once. Source: PBMCs from blood, taken around 15 days before vaccination. The receptor source for this set is a middle-aged man who received an inactivated influenza vaccine. Both conserved end residues are part of each CDR3. Fields, in order: J gene, clone size, CDR3 length, D gene, V gene, CDR3 DNA, CDR3 protein. A D gene is named only where the DNA matches it firmly. Some rows have no size entry. The others give once, few or many, or a class for an expanded clone.

TRBJ2-7 | few | 16 | - | TRBV20-1 | TGCAGTGCTAGAGATTCCGAGGGTAAAACCTCCTACGAGCAGTACTTC | CSARDSEGKTSYEQYF
TRBJ2-1 | few | 15 | TRBD2 | TRBV29-1 | TGCAGCGTGGGACCGGGACTAGATCCCTACAATGAGCAGTTCTTC | CSVGPGLDPYNEQFF
TRBJ2-3 | - | 11 | - | TRBV20-1 | TGCAGTGCTTTGAGCGGTCTCACGCAGTATTTT | CSALSGLTQYF
TRBJ1-6 | few | 13 | - | TRBV5-1 | TGCGCCAGCAGCGGTGAGCTTAATTCACCCCTCCACTTT | CASSGELNSPLHF
TRBJ2-4 | - | 13 | TRBD2 | TRBV11-2 | TGTGCCAGCTCCGGGACTAGTAAAAACATTCAGTACTTC | CASSGTSKNIQYF
TRBJ2-7 | few | 14 | - | TRBV7-2 | TGTGCCAGCAGCCTGTACTTGTACTCCTACGAGCAGTACTTC | CASSLYLYSYEQYF
TRBJ2-1 | - | 14 | - | TRBV29-1 | TGCAGCGTTGTGAAGCGAAGCTCCTACAATGAGCAGTTCTTC | CSVVKRSSYNEQFF
TRBJ1-4 | - | 15 | - | TRBV5-1 | TGCGCCAGCAGCTTGGGAGGGAACGAGTTGGAAAAACTGTTTTTT | CASSLGGNELEKLFF
TRBJ1-2 | few | 14 | TRBD1 | TRBV28 | TGTGCCAGCAGGGGAGGGGGCATAGGCTATGGCTACACCTTC | CASRGGGIGYGYTF
TRBJ2-3 | - | 15 | TRBD1 | TRBV3-1 | TGTGCCAGCAGCCGACCGGGACAGGAGGCAGATACGCAGTATTTT | CASSRPGQEADTQYF